The 8 T cell receptor beta chains listed next were all sequenced from one sample in a study of breast tumors, draining lymph nodes, adjacent tissues. TCRdb fed the multiplex PCR reads into MiXCR, producing one record per CDR3 protein. The sample carries some 150,000 distinct CDR3 sequences, about 30% recorded once. Samples came from axillary lymph nodes draining the breast cancer. The sequenced sample consisted of axillary lymph node tissue. The receptors come from a female donor with breast cancer. Some clones in this sample may be carry-over from other donors' samples.

To note about this clonotype: The junction and the germline gene differ at one end; a read error may be behind it. The genes are TRBV4-2 and TRBJ2-3; 7 positions match TRBD2. CDR1 is LGHNA, CDR2 YNFKEQ, per germline. This CDR3 has 17 amino acids. CDR3 region: CASSQDRLALTGDMQYF. Here the CDR3 DNA reads TGTGCCAGCAGCCAAGATAGACTAGCTTTAACGGGAGATATGCAGTATTTT.

As regards this clonotype: One junction end disagrees with the germline gene, perhaps due to a read error. The J gene is TRBJ2-6, the V gene TRBV25-1; D is possibly TRBD2 (5 bases). Germline assignment: CDR1 MGHDK and CDR2 SYGVNS. The CDR3 is 12 residues long. The CDR3 protein is CASTHGDNVLTF. CDR3 DNA: TGTGCCAGCACTCACGGGGACAACGTCCTGACTTTC.

Turning to this clonotype: A single base separates this from a much larger clone, so it may be a read error. The J gene is TRBJ2-1, the V gene TRBV6-1, with D possibly TRBD1 on 6 matching bases. Trimming removed 5 bases from V and 4 bases from J, with 12 bases in between. The length of the CDR3 is 14 residues. Germline-derived CDR1 and CDR2 are MNHNS and SASEGT. CDR3 nucleotides: TGTGCCAGCAGTCCCGGGACACCTTACAATGAGCAGTTCTTC. It encodes CASSPGTPYNEQFF.

At least ten counts were recorded for this clonotype. This chain connects TRBV9 to TRBJ1-3, with D unresolved. The CDR3 extends over 17 amino acids. The V end lost 4 bases, the J end lost 3 bases, and 20 bases lay between the germline ends. Germline CDR1 reads SGDLS; CDR2 reads YYNGEE. CDR3 region: CASSREGRTVGGNTIYF. Written as DNA, the CDR3 is TGTGCCAGCAGCCGAGAAGGCAGGACCGTCGGTGGAAACACCATATATTTT.

This clonotype was observed a single time. The chain combines TRBV6-2 or TRBV6-3 with TRBJ1-1; the D is unclear. Germline CDR1 reads MNHEY; CDR2 reads SVGEGT. This CDR3 has 14 residues. With 7 bases removed from V and 1 base from J, the gap between germline ends came to 13 bases. The CDR3 region has the DNA TGTGCCAGCACCTCACCCCCAACGAACACTGAAGCTTTCTTT. Residues: CASTSPPTNTEAFF.

Of note for this clonotype: This may stem from a read error, because a much larger clone lies one nucleotide away. The chain employs TRBV30 and TRBJ2-1; the D is unclear. Germline CDR1 and CDR2: GTSNPN and SVGIG (reference sequence). The CDR3 length is 15 residues. CDR3: CAWGVRLNADNEQFF. The CDR3 DNA follows: TGTGCCTGGGGTGTACGTCTAAACGCGGACAATGAGCAGTTCTTC.

With regard to this clonotype: Since a much larger clone is just one base distant, this may be a read error. The chain links TRBV6-2 or TRBV6-3 to TRBJ1-2; 7 positions match TRBD1. The germline V gene encodes CDR1 MNHEY and CDR2 SVGEGT. The CDR3 runs 11 residues. Trimming took 6 bases from V and 12 from J; bases not matched to a gene: 7. The chain's CDR3 is CASRGTAGHTF. The CDR3 nucleotides read TGTGCCAGCAGAGGGACAGCAGGCCACACCTTC.

This clonotype was observed at least ten times. CDR3 amino acids: CSARAPRGRASDNEQFF. CDR3 in DNA: TGCAGTGCTAGAGCTCCCCGGGGGAGGGCCTCAGATAATGAGCAGTTCTTC. V is TRBV20-1 and J is TRBJ2-1; 7 bases match TRBD2. The germline gives CDR1 DFQATT, CDR2 SNEGSKA (reference sequence). CDR3 size: 17 residues. Trimming took 1 base from V and 7 from J; bases not matched to a gene: 16.